This T cell receptor beta chain was captured by sequencing in a study of CD8 T cells in Susac syndrome. The study, taken as a whole, reports: Clonal expansion was missing from Susac syndrome CD4+ T cell repertoires.

The T cells that were sequenced for TCR beta were CD8+ and CD4+ cells from blood. Each Susac syndrome patient had definite or probable disease by recently defined criteria. About this clonotype: Its specificity is unknown.

It was with random hexamers that about 0.45 to 1 ug RNA was reverse transcribed. TCRdb itself ran the immunoSEQ multiplex PCR reads through MiXCR, one entry per CDR3 protein. The profile shows about 150,000 distinct CDR3 sequences, approximately 95% of them singletons. The sample was CD4+ T cells from PBMCs. This sequence was found in a human donor with Susac syndrome.

The CDR3, as DNA: TGCAGTGCTAGAGATAAGGGGACCGGGCAGTACTTC. Amino acid sequence: CSARDKGTGQYF. The chain recombines TRBV20-1 with TRBJ2-7; D may match TRBD1 or TRBD2 (5 bases each). Per germline, CDR1 DFQATT and CDR2 SNEGSKA (reference sequence). Between the trimmed V and J ends, which lost 0 bases and 9 bases, there was a span of 12 bases. This CDR3 region has 12 residues.